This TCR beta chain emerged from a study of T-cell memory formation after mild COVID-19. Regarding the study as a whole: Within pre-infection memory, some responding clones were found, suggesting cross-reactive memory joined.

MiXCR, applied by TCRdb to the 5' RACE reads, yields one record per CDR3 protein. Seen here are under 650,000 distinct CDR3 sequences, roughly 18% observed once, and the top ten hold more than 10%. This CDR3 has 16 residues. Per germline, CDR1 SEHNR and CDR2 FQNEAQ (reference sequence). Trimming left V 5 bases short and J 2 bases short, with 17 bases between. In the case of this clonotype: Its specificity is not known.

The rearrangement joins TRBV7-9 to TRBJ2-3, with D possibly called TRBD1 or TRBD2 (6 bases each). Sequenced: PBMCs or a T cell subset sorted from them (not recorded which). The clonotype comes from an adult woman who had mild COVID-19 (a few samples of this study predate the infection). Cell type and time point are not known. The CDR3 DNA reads TGTGCCAGCAGCCACCAAGGGGGGACATTCACAGATACGCAGTATTTT. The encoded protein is CASSHQGGTFTDTQYF. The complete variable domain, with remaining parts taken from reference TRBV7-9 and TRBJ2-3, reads DTGVSQNPRHKITKRGQNVTFRCDPISEHNRLYWYRQTLGQGPEFLTYFQNEAQLEKSRLLSDRFSAERPKGSFSTLEIQRTEQGDSAMYLCASSHQGGTFTDTQYFGPGTRLTVL.